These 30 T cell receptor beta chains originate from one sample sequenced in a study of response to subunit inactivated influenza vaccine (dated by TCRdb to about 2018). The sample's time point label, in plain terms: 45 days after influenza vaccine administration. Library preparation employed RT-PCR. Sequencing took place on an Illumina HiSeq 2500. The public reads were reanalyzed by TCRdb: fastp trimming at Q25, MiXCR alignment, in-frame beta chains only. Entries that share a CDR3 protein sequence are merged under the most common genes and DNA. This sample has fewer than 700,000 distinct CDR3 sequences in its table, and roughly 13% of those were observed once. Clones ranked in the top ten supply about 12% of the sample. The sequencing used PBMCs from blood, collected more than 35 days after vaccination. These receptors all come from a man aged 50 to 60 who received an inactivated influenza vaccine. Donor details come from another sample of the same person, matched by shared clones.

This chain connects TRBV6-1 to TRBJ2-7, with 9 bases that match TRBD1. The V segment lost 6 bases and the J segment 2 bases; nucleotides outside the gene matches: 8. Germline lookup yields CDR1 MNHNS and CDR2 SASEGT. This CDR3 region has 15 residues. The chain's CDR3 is CASSRNRDRAYEQYF. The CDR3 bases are TGTGCCAGCAGCCGAAACCGGGACAGGGCCTACGAGCAGTACTTC.

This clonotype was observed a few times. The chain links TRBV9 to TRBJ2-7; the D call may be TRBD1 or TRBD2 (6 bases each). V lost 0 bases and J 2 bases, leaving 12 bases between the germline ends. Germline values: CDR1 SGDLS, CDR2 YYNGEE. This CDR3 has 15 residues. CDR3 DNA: TGTGCCAGCAGCGTAGAAGGGGGGCCACCCTACGAGCAGTACTTC. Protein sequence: CASSVEGGPPYEQYF.

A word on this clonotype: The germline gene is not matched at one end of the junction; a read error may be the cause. CDR3: CASSQDSVNSGYTF. DNA for the CDR3: TGCGCCAGCAGCCAAGACAGCGTAAACTCTGGCTACACCTTC. This rearrangement joins TRBV4-1 to TRBJ1-2; unclear D gene. From germline, CDR1 is MGHRA and CDR2 YSYEKL. The CDR3 runs to 14 residues.

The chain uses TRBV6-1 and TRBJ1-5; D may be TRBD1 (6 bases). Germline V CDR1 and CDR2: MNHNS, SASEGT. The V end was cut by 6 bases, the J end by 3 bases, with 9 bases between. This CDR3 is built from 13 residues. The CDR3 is CASRGQTNQPQHF. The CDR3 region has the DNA TGTGCCAGCAGAGGACAGACCAATCAGCCCCAGCATTTT.

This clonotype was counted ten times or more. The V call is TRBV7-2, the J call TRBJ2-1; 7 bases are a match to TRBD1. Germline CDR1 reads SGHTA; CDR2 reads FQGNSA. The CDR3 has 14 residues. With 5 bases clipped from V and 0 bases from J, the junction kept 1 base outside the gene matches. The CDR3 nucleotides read TGTGCCAGCAGCCGGGACAGCTCCTACAATGAGCAGTTCTTC. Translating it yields CASSRDSSYNEQFF.

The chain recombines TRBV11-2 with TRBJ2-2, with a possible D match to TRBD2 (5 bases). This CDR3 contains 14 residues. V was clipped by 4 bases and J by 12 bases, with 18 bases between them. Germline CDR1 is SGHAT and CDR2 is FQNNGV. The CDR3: CASSSRALGEKLFF. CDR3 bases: TGTGCCAGCAGCTCCCGTGCTCTGGGAGAAAAGCTGTTTTTT.

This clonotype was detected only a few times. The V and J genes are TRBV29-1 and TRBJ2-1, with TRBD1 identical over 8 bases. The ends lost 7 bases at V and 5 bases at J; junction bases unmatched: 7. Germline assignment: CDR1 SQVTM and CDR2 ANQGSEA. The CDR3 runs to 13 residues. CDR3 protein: CSALGTGNNEQFF. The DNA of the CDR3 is TGCAGCGCTCTTGGGACAGGCAACAATGAGCAGTTCTTC.

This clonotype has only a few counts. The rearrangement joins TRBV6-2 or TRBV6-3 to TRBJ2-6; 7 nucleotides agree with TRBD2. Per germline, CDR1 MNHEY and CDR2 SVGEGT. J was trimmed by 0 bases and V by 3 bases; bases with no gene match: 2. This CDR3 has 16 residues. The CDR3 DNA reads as TGTGCCAGCAGTTATGAGCGGGACTCTGGGGCCAACGTCCTGACTTTC. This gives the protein CASSYERDSGANVLTF.

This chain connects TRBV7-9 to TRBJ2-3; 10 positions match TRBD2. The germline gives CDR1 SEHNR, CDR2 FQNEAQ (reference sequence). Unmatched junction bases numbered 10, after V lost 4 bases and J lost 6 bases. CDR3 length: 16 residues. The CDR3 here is CASSWRTSGEGDTQYF. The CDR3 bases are TGTGCCAGCAGCTGGCGGACTAGCGGAGAAGGGGATACGCAGTATTTT.

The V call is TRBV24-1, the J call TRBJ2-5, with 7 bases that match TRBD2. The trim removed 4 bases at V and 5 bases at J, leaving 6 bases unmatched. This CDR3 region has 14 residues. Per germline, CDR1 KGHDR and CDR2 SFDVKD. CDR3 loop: CATSDPTSSETQYF. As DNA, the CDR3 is TGTGCCACCAGTGACCCGACTAGCAGTGAGACCCAGTACTTC.

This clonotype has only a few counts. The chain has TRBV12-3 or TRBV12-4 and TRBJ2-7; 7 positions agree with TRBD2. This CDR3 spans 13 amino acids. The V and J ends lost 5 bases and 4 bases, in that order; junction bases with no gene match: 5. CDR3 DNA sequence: TGTGCCAGCAGTACCGGGACTATGTACGAGCAGTACTTC. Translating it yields CASSTGTMYEQYF.

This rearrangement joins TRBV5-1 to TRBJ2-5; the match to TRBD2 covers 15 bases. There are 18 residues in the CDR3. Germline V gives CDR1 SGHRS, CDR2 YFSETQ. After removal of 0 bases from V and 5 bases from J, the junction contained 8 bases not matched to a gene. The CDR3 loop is CASSLVGGLAGGGETQYF. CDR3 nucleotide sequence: TGCGCCAGCAGCTTGGTCGGTGGACTAGCGGGAGGGGGCGAGACCCAGTACTTC.

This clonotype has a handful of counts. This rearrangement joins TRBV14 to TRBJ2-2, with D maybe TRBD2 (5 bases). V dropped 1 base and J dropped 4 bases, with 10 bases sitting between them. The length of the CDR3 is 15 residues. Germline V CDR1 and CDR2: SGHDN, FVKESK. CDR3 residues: CASSQAGIGTGELFF. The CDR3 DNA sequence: TGTGCCAGCAGCCAAGCGGGGATCGGCACCGGGGAGCTGTTTTTT.

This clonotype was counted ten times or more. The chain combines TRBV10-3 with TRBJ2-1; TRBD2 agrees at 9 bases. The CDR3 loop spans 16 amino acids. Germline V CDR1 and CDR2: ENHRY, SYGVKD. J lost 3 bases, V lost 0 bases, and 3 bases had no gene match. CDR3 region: CAISESVTSGYNEQFF. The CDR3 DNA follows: TGTGCCATCAGTGAGTCGGTGACTAGCGGCTACAATGAGCAGTTCTTC.

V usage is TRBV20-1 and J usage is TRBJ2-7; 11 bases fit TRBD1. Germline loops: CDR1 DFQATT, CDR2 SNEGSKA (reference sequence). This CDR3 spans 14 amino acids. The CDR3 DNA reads TGCAGCGCCCCGCTAGGACAGGGGGCGGTCGAGCAGTACTTC. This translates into CSAPLGQGAVEQYF.

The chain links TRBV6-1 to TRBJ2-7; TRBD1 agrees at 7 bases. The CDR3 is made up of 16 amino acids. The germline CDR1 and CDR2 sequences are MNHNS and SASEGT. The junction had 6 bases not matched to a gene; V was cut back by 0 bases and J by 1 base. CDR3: CASSEAGWDSSYEQYF. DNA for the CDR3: TGTGCCAGCAGTGAAGCGGGTTGGGACAGTTCCTACGAGCAGTACTTC.

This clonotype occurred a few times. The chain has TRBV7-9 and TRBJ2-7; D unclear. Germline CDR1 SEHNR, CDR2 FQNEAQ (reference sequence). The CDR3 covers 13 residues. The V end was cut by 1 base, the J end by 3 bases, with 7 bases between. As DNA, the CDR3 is TGTGCCAGCAGCTTAGTAGACGGCTACGAGCAGTACTTC. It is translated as CASSLVDGYEQYF.

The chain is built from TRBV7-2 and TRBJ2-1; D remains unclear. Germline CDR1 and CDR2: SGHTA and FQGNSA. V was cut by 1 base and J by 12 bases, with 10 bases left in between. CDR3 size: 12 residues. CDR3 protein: CASSLGPVGQFF. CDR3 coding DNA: TGTGCCAGCAGCTTAGGGCCTGTTGGGCAGTTCTTC.

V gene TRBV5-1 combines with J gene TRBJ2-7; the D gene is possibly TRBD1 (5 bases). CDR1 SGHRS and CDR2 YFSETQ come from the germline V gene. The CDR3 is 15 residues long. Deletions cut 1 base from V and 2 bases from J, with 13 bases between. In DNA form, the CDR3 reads TGCGCCAGCAGCTTGATCACAAGGGGCCCCTACGAGCAGTACTTC. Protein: CASSLITRGPYEQYF.

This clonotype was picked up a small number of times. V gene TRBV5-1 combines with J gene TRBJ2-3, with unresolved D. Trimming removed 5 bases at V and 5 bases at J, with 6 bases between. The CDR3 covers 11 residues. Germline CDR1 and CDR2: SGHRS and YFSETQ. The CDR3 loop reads CASRERDTQYF. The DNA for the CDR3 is TGCGCCAGCAGGGAGAGAGATACGCAGTATTTT.

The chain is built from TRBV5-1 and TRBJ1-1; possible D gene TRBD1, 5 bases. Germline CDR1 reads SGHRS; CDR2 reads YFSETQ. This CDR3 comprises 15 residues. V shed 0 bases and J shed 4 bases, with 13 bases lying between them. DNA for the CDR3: TGCGCCAGCAGCTTGGCGGCAGGGTGGGGCACTGAAGCTTTCTTT. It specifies CASSLAAGWGTEAFF.

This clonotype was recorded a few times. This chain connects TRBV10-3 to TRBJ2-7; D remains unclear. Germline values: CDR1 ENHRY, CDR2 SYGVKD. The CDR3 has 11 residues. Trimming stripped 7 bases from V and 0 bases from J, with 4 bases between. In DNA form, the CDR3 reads TGTGCCATCACCAACTCCTACGAGCAGTACTTC. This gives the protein CAITNSYEQYF.

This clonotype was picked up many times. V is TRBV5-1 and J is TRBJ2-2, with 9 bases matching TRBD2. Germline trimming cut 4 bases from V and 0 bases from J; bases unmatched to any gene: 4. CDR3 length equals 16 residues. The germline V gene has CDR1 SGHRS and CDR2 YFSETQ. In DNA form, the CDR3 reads TGCGCCAGCAGCCATTCTAGCGGGGCGAACACCGGGGAGCTGTTTTTT. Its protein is CASSHSSGANTGELFF. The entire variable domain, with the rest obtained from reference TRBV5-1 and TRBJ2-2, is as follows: KAGVTQTPRYLIKTRGQQVTLSCSPISGHRSVSWYQQTPGQGLQFLFEYFSETQRNKGNFPGRFSGRQFSNSRSEMNVSTLELGDSALYLCASSHSSGANTGELFFGEGSRLTVL.

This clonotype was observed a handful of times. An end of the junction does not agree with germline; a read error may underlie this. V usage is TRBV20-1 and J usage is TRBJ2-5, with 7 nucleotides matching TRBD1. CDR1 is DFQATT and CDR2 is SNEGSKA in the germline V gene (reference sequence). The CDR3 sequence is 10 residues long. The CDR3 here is CSAPLGQAIF. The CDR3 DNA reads TGCAGTGCTCCGTTAGGACAGGCCATTTTC.

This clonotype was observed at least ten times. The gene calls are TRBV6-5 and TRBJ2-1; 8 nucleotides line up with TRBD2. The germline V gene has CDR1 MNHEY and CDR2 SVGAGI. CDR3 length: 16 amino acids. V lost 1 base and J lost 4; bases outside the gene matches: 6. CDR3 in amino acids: CASSYWRGARYNEQFF. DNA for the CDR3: TGTGCCAGCAGTTACTGGCGGGGGGCGAGATACAATGAGCAGTTCTTC.

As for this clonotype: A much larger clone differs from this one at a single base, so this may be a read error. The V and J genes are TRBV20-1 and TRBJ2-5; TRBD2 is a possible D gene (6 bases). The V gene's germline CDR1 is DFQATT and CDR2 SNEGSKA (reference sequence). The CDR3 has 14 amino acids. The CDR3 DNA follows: TGCAGTGCTACTATGGCGGGGCAGCAAGAGACCCAGCACTTC. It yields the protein CSATMAGQQETQHF.

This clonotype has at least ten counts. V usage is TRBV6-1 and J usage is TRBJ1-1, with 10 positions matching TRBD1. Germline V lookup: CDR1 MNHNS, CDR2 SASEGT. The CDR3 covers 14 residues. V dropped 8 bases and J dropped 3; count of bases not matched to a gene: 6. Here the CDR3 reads CASGLTGGDTEAFF. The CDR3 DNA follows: TGTGCCAGCGGGCTGACAGGGGGCGACACTGAAGCTTTCTTT.

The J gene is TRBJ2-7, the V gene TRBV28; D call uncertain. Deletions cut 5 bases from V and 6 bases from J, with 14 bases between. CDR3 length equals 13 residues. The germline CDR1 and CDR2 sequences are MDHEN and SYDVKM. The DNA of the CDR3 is TGTGCCAGCAGTCCCAGGTGGCCTGTCGAGCAGTACTTC. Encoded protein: CASSPRWPVEQYF.

CDR3 nucleotide sequence: TGTGCCAGCAGTATGGGGGCAGGCAATGAGCAGTTCTTC. It is translated as CASSMGAGNEQFF. The chain links TRBV25-1 to TRBJ2-1; D is possibly TRBD1 (6 bases). The germline CDR1 and CDR2 sequences are MGHDK and SYGVNS. Trimming took 5 bases from V and 6 from J, leaving 11 bases between them. The CDR3 is made up of 13 amino acids.

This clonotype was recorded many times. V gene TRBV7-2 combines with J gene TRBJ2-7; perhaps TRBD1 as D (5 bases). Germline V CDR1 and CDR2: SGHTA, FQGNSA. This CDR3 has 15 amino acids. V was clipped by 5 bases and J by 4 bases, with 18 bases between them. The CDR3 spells CASSPQGPPNYEQYF. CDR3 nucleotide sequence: TGTGCCAGCAGCCCCCAGGGCCCCCCCAATTACGAGCAGTACTTC.